This T cell receptor (beta chain) was documented in a study of CD8 T cells in ankylosing spondylitis. Each CDR3 protein is one row after TCRdb ran MiXCR on the 5' RACE reads. The sample records 300,000 to 400,000 distinct CDR3 sequences, 20% to 25% being singletons. This clonotype has just a few counts. No antigen is known for it. The CDR3 length is 16 residues. Trimming shortened V by 5 bases and J by 6 bases, and 23 bases separated the two germline ends. Broader study findings: Disease-linked clones had a CD8+ phenotype and relatively low frequency in peripheral blood. What appeared characteristic of ankylosing spondylitis blood was a TCR beta motif of under 10 highly homologous variants.

The sequence was collected from a male donor with ankylosing spondylitis or in good health (not recorded which). Sequencing was performed on blood, either unsorted or a sorted T cell fraction (not recorded which). This chain uses TRBV12-3 or TRBV12-4 with TRBJ2-7; possible D gene TRBD1, 5 bases. CDR3 in amino acids: CASSISLQDPLGEQYF. CDR3 bases: TGTGCCAGCAGTATTTCTTTACAGGACCCTCTGGGCGAGCAGTACTTC.